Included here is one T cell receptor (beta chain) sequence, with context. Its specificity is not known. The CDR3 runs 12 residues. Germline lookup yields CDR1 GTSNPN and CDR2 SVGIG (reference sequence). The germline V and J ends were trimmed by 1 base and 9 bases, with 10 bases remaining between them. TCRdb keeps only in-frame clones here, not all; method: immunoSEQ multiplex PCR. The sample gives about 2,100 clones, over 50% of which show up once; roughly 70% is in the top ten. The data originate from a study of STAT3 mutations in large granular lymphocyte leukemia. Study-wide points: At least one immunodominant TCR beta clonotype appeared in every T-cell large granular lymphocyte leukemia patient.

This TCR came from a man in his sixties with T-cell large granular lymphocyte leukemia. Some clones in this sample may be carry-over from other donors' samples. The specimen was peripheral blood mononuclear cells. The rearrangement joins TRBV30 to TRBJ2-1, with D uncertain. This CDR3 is CAWSATPGEQFF. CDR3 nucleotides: TGTGCCTGGAGTGCGACCCCTGGTGAGCAGTTCTTC. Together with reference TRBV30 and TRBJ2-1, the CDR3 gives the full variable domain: SQTIHQWPATLVQPVGSPLSLECTVEGTSNPNLYWYRQAAGRGLQLLFYSVGIGQISSEVPQNLSASRPQDRQFILSSKKLLLSDSGFYLCAWSATPGEQFFGPGTRLTVL.